The 14 T cell receptor beta chains below were found in one sample sequenced in a study of regulatory T cells in long-lasting Graves disease. Building of the TCR beta libraries involved iRepertoire HTBI primers and Arm-PCR of CDR3 regions. TCRdb recomputed calls from the multiplex PCR reads with MiXCR, one row per CDR3 protein. The sample lists approximately 400,000 distinct CDR3 sequences; under 15% were seen once. Time point defined: newly diagnosed GD, antithyroid drugs for less than 3 months. Isolated PBMC RNA provided the starting material for the TCR library. The same sample was also used in a study of T cells in Graves' hyperthyroidism and ophthalmopathy.

The sequences come from peripheral blood mononuclear cells (PBMCs), collected at new diagnosis, from a patient treated with antithyroid drugs. These receptors were collected from a woman in her thirties with Graves disease.

Ten or more counts support this clonotype. The chain recombines TRBV20-1 with TRBJ2-1; TRBD2 agrees at 16 bases. J lost 8 bases, V lost 5 bases, and 6 bases had no gene match. Germline V CDR1 and CDR2: DFQATT, SNEGSKA (reference sequence). This CDR3 spans 15 amino acids. CDR3 DNA sequence: TGCAGTGCTTGGGGACTAGCGGGAGGGCGGGATGAGCAGTTCTTC. As protein: CSAWGLAGGRDEQFF.

Ten or more counts support this clonotype. This chain connects TRBV20-1 to TRBJ2-7; maybe TRBD2 (5 bases). Trimming pared 0 bases from V and 0 bases from J, leaving 18 bases between. The CDR3 consists of 17 residues. Germline V gives CDR1 DFQATT, CDR2 SNEGSKA (reference sequence). The DNA for the CDR3 is TGCAGTGCTAGAGATCCCCCGGGTAGCGAGAGCTCCTACGAGCAGTACTTC. Residues: CSARDPPGSESSYEQYF.

V usage is TRBV28 and J usage is TRBJ2-3, with 9 bases aligning to TRBD2. The CDR3 length is 16 residues. The germline gives CDR1 MDHEN, CDR2 SYDVKM. V gave up 5 bases and J gave up 5 bases; unmatched junction bases: 11. In nucleotides, the CDR3 is TGTGCCAGCAGTCCCCCCGGCGGGAGGGCCGAAGATACGCAGTATTTT. Translation: CASSPPGGRAEDTQYF.

There are a few counts of this clonotype. The chain combines TRBV3-1 with TRBJ2-1; 12 nucleotides align to TRBD2. The CDR3 is 15 amino acids. J gave up 7 bases and V 3 bases, and 4 bases lay outside the gene matches. CDR1 LGHDT and CDR2 YNNKEL come from the germline V gene (reference sequence). The CDR3 reads CASSQGGTSGNEQFF. In DNA, the CDR3 is TGTGCCAGCAGCCAGGGTGGGACTAGCGGGAATGAGCAGTTCTTC.

This clonotype was recorded many times. V gene TRBV5-1 combines with J gene TRBJ2-1, with D perhaps matching TRBD1 or TRBD2 (6 bases each). Germline V gives CDR1 SGHRS, CDR2 YFSETQ. The V gene lost 2 bases and the J gene lost 7 bases, with 13 bases spanning the gap. The CDR3 has 14 amino acids. CDR3 in amino acids: CASSFQGRENEQFF. The CDR3 DNA reads as TGCGCCAGCAGCTTTCAGGGGCGGGAAAATGAGCAGTTCTTC.

At least ten counts were recorded for this clonotype. The rearrangement joins TRBV7-3 to TRBJ2-5; 7 bases match TRBD2. The CDR3 is made up of 17 amino acids. The germline V gene encodes CDR1 SGHTA and CDR2 FQGTGA. V trimming: 5 bases; J trimming: 2 bases; junction bases outside the gene matches: 14. CDR3 amino acids: CASSPTGNLAEQETQYF. The CDR3, as DNA: TGTGCCAGCAGCCCTACAGGAAATCTAGCGGAACAAGAGACCCAGTACTTC.

The V gene is TRBV5-1, the J gene TRBJ2-7; 12 bases are shared with TRBD1. The CDR3 runs to 22 residues. The V gene's germline CDR1 is SGHRS and CDR2 YFSETQ. V was clipped by 3 bases and J by 7 bases; unmatched bases: 29. CDR3 DNA sequence: TGCGCCAGCAGCTGGACCGGGACAGGGGGCGCGGGTCCTGCTAGCGGGAAGGTTGAGCAGTACTTC. This codes for CASSWTGTGGAGPASGKVEQYF.

In its sample, this clonotype was seen a few times. CDR3 DNA sequence: TGTGCCAGCAGTGCGGGGACAGGGAGGGCAACAGATACGCAGTATTTT. Encoded protein: CASSAGTGRATDTQYF. This sequence joins TRBV6-1 and TRBJ2-3; 9 bases align to TRBD1. Germline CDR1 is MNHNS and CDR2 is SASEGT. V shed 4 bases, J shed 3 bases, and the junction held 8 bases outside the gene matches. This CDR3 is 16 amino acids long.

This clonotype occurred many times. The chain recombines TRBV20-1 with TRBJ1-5; possible D gene TRBD1, 5 bases. CDR3 length: 15 residues. V lost 3 bases to trimming and J lost 6 bases, with 18 bases between them. In germline, CDR1 is DFQATT, CDR2 SNEGSKA (reference sequence). The CDR3: CSASGPGIGIQPQHF. Written as DNA, the CDR3 is TGCAGTGCTAGTGGGCCAGGGATTGGAATTCAGCCCCAGCATTTT.

V is TRBV6-1 and J is TRBJ1-1, with a weak D call TRBD1 (6 bases). The CDR3 is made up of 13 amino acids. Trimming shortened V by 7 bases and J by 7 bases, and 16 bases separated the two germline ends. Germline values: CDR1 MNHNS, CDR2 SASEGT. CDR3: CASTLIQGSEAFF. In nucleotides, the CDR3 is TGTGCCAGCACCCTAATACAGGGAAGTGAAGCTTTCTTT.

This clonotype was seen at least ten times. The genes are TRBV2 and TRBJ2-1, with 11 bases lining up with TRBD2. This CDR3 comprises 18 residues. Germline V gene sequence: CDR1 SNHLY, CDR2 FYNNEI. Losses at the gene ends were 10 bases for V and 0 bases for J; bases not matched to a gene: 14. CDR3 sequence (DNA): TGTGCCACCACCCCGGGACTAGCGGCATTGAGCTCCTACAATGAGCAGTTCTTC. Protein sequence: CATTPGLAALSSYNEQFF.

This clonotype was found many times. V usage is TRBV5-6 and J usage is TRBJ1-1, with D possibly being TRBD1 (6 bases). Trimming shortened V by 6 bases and J by 3 bases, and 18 bases separated the two germline ends. This CDR3 has 15 amino acids. Per the germline V gene, CDR1 is SGHDT and CDR2 is YYEEEE. The CDR3 bases are TGTGCCAGCATCGGCGGGGGGCGCGGGGACACTGAAGCTTTCTTT. Translating it yields CASIGGGRGDTEAFF.

This clonotype was detected a few times. With only one base between it and a far larger clone, this is likely a read error. The rearrangement joins TRBV6-5 to TRBJ2-3; D remains ambiguous. Germline V lookup: CDR1 MNHEY, CDR2 SVGAGI. V lost 4 bases, J lost 6 bases, and 14 bases lay in between. The CDR3 loop spans 14 amino acids. The CDR3 DNA reads as TGTGCCAGCAGTTGCTCAGCCGTCCACGATACGCAGTATTTT. Translated: CASSCSAVHDTQYF.

This chain connects TRBV18 to TRBJ1-4; unclear D gene. Germline V CDR1 and CDR2: KGHSH, LQKENI. CDR3 length equals 13 residues. The V end was cut by 8 bases, the J end by 8 bases, with 15 bases between. CDR3 residues: CASLLDPSEKLFF. The CDR3 region has the DNA TGTGCCAGCCTCCTAGATCCGAGCGAAAAACTGTTTTTT.